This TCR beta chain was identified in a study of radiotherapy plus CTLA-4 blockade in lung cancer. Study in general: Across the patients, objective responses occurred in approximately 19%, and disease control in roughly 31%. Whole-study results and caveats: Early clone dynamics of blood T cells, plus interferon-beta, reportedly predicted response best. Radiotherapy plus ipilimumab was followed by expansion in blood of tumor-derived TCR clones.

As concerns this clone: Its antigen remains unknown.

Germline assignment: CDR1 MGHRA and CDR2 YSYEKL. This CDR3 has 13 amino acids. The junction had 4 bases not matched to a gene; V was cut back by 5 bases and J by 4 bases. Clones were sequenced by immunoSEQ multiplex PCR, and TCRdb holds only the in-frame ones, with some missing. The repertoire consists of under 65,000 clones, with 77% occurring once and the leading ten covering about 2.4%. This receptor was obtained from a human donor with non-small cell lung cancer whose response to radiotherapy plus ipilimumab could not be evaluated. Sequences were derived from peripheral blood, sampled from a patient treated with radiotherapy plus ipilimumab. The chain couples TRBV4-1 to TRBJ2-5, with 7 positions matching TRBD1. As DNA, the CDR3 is TGCGCCAGCAGCACGACAGGGAGAGAGACCCAGTACTTC. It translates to CASSTTGRETQYF.